Below are 21 T cell receptor beta chains sequenced from a single sample in a study of T cells after posttransplantation cyclophosphamide. Using immunoSEQ multiplex PCR, the repertoire was profiled, and TCRdb retains in-frame clones only, with some absent. Of 7,500 to 10,000 clones listed, 89% were seen once; the top ten hold 4% to 4.5%. Control samples came 1 year after myeloablative marrow transplants with methotrexate plus calcineurin inhibitor. Sequencing was performed on PBMCs, taken roughly 460 days after allogeneic stem cell transplant with calcineurin inhibitor and methotrexate. Receptors were obtained from a male patient aged 45 to 59 who received an allogeneic stem cell transplant from an unrelated donor, was CMV-positive, and had chronic GVHD only. Some T cells may arise from the graft donor.

The chain is built from TRBV6-1 and TRBJ2-5; D is possibly TRBD2 (6 bases). Germline loops: CDR1 MNHNS, CDR2 SASEGT. Between the trimmed V and J ends, which lost 3 bases and 1 base, there was a span of 15 bases. The CDR3 covers 16 residues. CDR3 nucleotides: TGTGCCAGCAGTGACCACGCGGGATCGGGCCAAGAGACCCAGTACTTC. The encoded protein is CASSDHAGSGQETQYF.

This sequence joins TRBV9 and TRBJ2-7; TRBD2 aligns across 7 bases. Looked up from germline, CDR1 is SGDLS and CDR2 is YYNGEE. J gave up 2 bases and V 5 bases, and 4 bases lay outside the gene matches. The CDR3 consists of 13 residues. CDR3 DNA: TGTGCCAGCAGTACGGGACTAACCTACGAGCAGTACTTC. Translation: CASSTGLTYEQYF.

The chain uses TRBV29-1 and TRBJ1-5; TRBD1 matches at 8 bases. The ends lost 6 bases at V and 6 bases at J; junction bases unmatched: 7. CDR3 size: 13 residues. Germline lookup yields CDR1 SQVTM and CDR2 ANQGSEA. The CDR3 region is CSVLRGQGQPQHF. CDR3 nucleotide sequence: TGCAGCGTCCTCAGGGGGCAGGGTCAGCCCCAGCATTTT.

This chain connects TRBV11-3 to TRBJ2-7; D gene ambiguous. CDR1 is SGHNT, CDR2 YENEEA, per germline. Trimming left V 8 bases short and J 2 bases short, with 16 bases between. The CDR3 contains 14 residues. The CDR3 sequence: CASESRASTYEQYF. The CDR3 region has the DNA TGTGCCAGCGAATCCCGCGCATCCACCTACGAGCAGTACTTC.

The chain has TRBV27 and TRBJ2-5; no firm D call. The J call is doubtful: the DNA matches TRBJ2-7 better. This CDR3 has 15 amino acids. Germline CDR1 MNHEY, CDR2 SMNVEV (reference sequence). The DNA of the CDR3 is TGTGCCAGCAGTTTATCGAATGGCGGAGCCTACGAGCAGTACTTC. This codes for CASSLSNGGAYEQYF.

In regard to this clone: The junction departs from germline at one end; a sequencing error may be responsible. CDR3 protein: CASSVLAGGTTNTQYF. CDR3 coding DNA: TGTGCCAGCAGCGTCCTAGCGGGGGGCACCACAAATACGCAGTATTTT. The chain employs TRBV7-2 and TRBJ2-3; 11 nucleotides match TRBD2. The CDR3 is 16 residues long. Germline CDR1 is SGHTA and CDR2 is FQGNSA. Looking up the rest from reference TRBV7-2 and TRBJ2-3 gives the full variable domain: GAGVSQSPSNKVTEKGKDVELRCDPISGHTALYWYRQSLGQGLEFLIYFQGNSAPDKSGLPSDRFSAERTGGSVSTLTIQRTQQEDSAVYLCASSVLAGGTTNTQYFGPGTRLTVL.

This clone was seen once. The genes are TRBV7-2 and TRBJ1-2; D gene ambiguous. Trimming removed 0 bases at V and 4 bases at J, with 9 bases between. The CDR3 length is 14 residues. Per the germline V gene, CDR1 is SGHTA and CDR2 is FQGNSA. CDR3 coding DNA: TGTGCCAGCAGCTTAGCTAGGAGGATCTATGGCTACACCTTC. Protein sequence: CASSLARRIYGYTF. The variable domain in full, completed from reference TRBV7-2 and TRBJ1-2, reads GAGVSQSPSNKVTEKGKDVELRCDPISGHTALYWYRQSLGQGLEFLIYFQGNSAPDKSGLPSDRFSAERTGGSVSTLTIQRTQQEDSAVYLCASSLARRIYGYTFGSGTRLTVV.

The chain recombines TRBV18 with TRBJ1-1, with D possibly being TRBD1 (6 bases). There are 15 residues in the CDR3. CDR1 is KGHSH, CDR2 LQKENI, per germline. The ends were cut back, 2 bases at V and 3 bases at J, with 13 bases in the middle. The chain's CDR3 is CASSPNRAGDTEAFF. In DNA form, the CDR3 reads TGTGCCAGCTCACCAAACAGGGCAGGGGACACTGAAGCTTTCTTT. The complete variable domain, with remaining parts taken from reference TRBV18 and TRBJ1-1, reads NAGVMQNPRHLVRRRGQEARLRCSPMKGHSHVYWYRQLPEEGLKFMVYLQKENIIDESGMPKERFSAEFPKEGPSILRIQQVVRGDSAAYFCASSPNRAGDTEAFFGQGTRLTVV.

CDR3 nucleotide sequence: TGTGCCAGTAGGACCAGGGGGTATAGCAATCAGCCCCAGCATTTT. Residues: CASRTRGYSNQPQHF. The chain links TRBV19 to TRBJ1-5; 7 positions match TRBD1. The junction had 5 bases not matched to a gene; V was cut back by 6 bases and J by 0 bases. Per germline, CDR1 LNHDA and CDR2 SQIVND (reference sequence). The CDR3 runs to 15 residues.

The chain is built from TRBV4-3 and TRBJ2-2, with 10 bases fitting TRBD2. The CDR3 covers 19 residues. V gave up 6 bases and J gave up 6 bases; unmatched junction bases: 19. The germline CDR1 and CDR2 sequences are LGHNA and YSLEER. DNA for the CDR3: TGCGCCAGCAGGGGGAAGCGGGAGGGTATGGCGAGCGGCTCCGGGGAGCTGTTTTTT. This encodes CASRGKREGMASGSGELFF.

In DNA, the CDR3 is TGCGCCAGCAGCCGCGGACAGGGTCTAGGGGAAAAACTGTTTTTT. It specifies CASSRGQGLGEKLFF. The chain joins TRBV5-1 to TRBJ1-4; 8 bases are a match to TRBD1. Germline CDR1 reads SGHRS; CDR2 reads YFSETQ. The CDR3 has 15 residues. With V trimmed by 4 bases and J by 8 bases, 10 bases remained unmatched.

The genes are TRBV6-6 and TRBJ1-3, with D hard to call. CDR3 length: 14 amino acids. V shed 4 bases and J shed 3 bases, with 10 bases lying between them. The germline gives CDR1 MNHNY, CDR2 SVGAGI (reference sequence). The CDR3 loop reads CASSSTDYGNTIYF. The CDR3 nucleotides read TGTGCCAGCAGTTCAACGGACTATGGAAACACCATATATTTT.

DNA of the CDR3: TGTGCCAGCAGCCAAGGGACTTACGAGCAGTACTTC. Its protein product is CASSQGTYEQYF. The genes are TRBV4-2 and TRBJ2-7; D is possibly TRBD2 (5 bases). The CDR3 totals 12 residues. V was trimmed by 1 base and J by 4 bases, leaving 5 bases between them. Germline CDR1 is LGHNA and CDR2 is YNFKEQ.

The chain carries TRBV10-2 and TRBJ1-1, with 7 bases aligning to TRBD1. With V trimmed by 5 bases and J by 7 bases, 7 bases remained unmatched. CDR3 length: 13 residues. In germline, CDR1 is WSHSY, CDR2 SAAADI. DNA for the CDR3: TGCGCCAGCAGTTTTACAGGGGTCAATGAAGCTTTCTTT. Translation gives CASSFTGVNEAFF.

The rearrangement uses TRBV11-2 and TRBJ1-2; no definite D call. The CDR3 covers 13 residues. The germline CDR1 and CDR2 sequences are SGHAT and FQNNGV. Trimming removed 10 bases at V and 5 bases at J, with 17 bases between. CDR3 amino acids: CATTRGGPYGYTF. DNA of the CDR3: TGTGCCACAACAAGAGGAGGCCCTTATGGCTACACCTTC.

The gene calls are TRBV5-1 and TRBJ1-1; the D gene is possibly TRBD1 (6 bases). Germline CDR1 reads SGHRS; CDR2 reads YFSETQ. The V end was cut by 3 bases, the J end by 1 base, with 13 bases between. This CDR3 contains 15 residues. CDR3 sequence: CASSSYEQGNTEAFF. The CDR3 nucleotides read TGCGCCAGCAGCTCATATGAACAGGGGAACACTGAAGCTTTCTTT.

This CDR3 is CASSAHTRTGAFF. The CDR3 DNA reads TGTGCCAGCAGCGCTCATACCCGGACTGGGGCTTTCTTT. The chain recombines TRBV11-2 with TRBJ1-1; no firm D call. V lost 5 bases and J 11 bases, leaving 18 bases between the germline ends. The CDR3 runs to 13 residues. The germline V gene has CDR1 SGHAT and CDR2 FQNNGV.

The chain is built from TRBV9 and TRBJ2-1; 9 bases agree with TRBD2. The CDR3 covers 18 residues. Trimming cost V 0 bases and J 2 bases; bases outside gene matches: 9. CDR1 is SGDLS, CDR2 YYNGEE, per germline. The CDR3: CASSVGGGASLPYNEQFF. The CDR3, as DNA: TGTGCCAGCAGCGTAGGCGGGGGGGCCTCATTACCCTACAATGAGCAGTTCTTC. Complete variable domain (other parts from reference TRBV9 and TRBJ2-1): DSGVTQTPKHLITATGQRVTLRCSPRSGDLSVYWYQQSLDQGLQFLIQYYNGEERAKGNILERFSAQQFPDLHSELNLSSLELGDSALYFCASSVGGGASLPYNEQFFGPGTRLTVL.

The chain has TRBV7-2 and TRBJ2-1, with 9 bases matching TRBD2. Germline trimming cut 2 bases from V and 4 bases from J; bases unmatched to any gene: 9. The CDR3 spans 17 residues. Per the germline V gene, CDR1 is SGHTA and CDR2 is FQGNSA. The CDR3 is CASSLLGSTSGYNEQFF. CDR3 DNA sequence: TGTGCCAGCAGCTTATTGGGGTCGACTAGCGGTTACAATGAGCAGTTCTTC.

This chain connects TRBV11-2 to TRBJ2-3, with 13 bases that match TRBD2. Per germline, CDR1 SGHAT and CDR2 FQNNGV. V was clipped by 4 bases and J by 4 bases; unmatched bases: 5. The CDR3 covers 16 residues. CDR3 bases: TGTGCCAGCAGCTACGGGACTAGCGGGGTCTCAGATACGCAGTATTTT. Encoded protein: CASSYGTSGVSDTQYF.

Only one count was recorded for this clone. J is TRBJ2-5 and V is TRBV28; 12 bases are shared with TRBD1. With 1 base clipped from V and 4 bases from J, the junction kept 4 bases outside the gene matches. CDR1 is MDHEN and CDR2 is SYDVKM in the germline V gene. The CDR3 has 16 residues. DNA for the CDR3: TGTGCCAGCAGTTTATTGGGACAGGGGGCGGGAGAGACCCAGTACTTC. Protein product: CASSLLGQGAGETQYF.